This T cell receptor beta chain was observed in a study of cytomegalovirus exposure and HLA in healthy donors. Study in general: In a later analysis, it was reported that the approximately 120 validation repertoires had been produced on the same platform as the 700 or so repertoires belonging to the first cohort.

Broader study findings: The study labeled 150 to 200 TCR beta chains cytomegalovirus-associated. Through in vitro validation, three CMV-associated chains were shown to be specific for CMV antigens.

The donors formed part of the 120-subject validation cohort, distinct from the roughly 670-subject first cohort. The assay was immunoSEQ multiplex PCR, and TCRdb's table has in-frame clones only and misses some. The data show 200,000 to 300,000 clones, roughly nine tenths seen once. This clone was seen more than once but under ten times. As yet, its antigen is unknown. V lost 5 bases, J lost 0 bases, and 11 bases lay in between. This CDR3 spans 15 amino acids. CDR1 and CDR2 from the germline V gene are SNHLY and FYNNEI. The rearrangement links TRBV2 to TRBJ2-1; D call uncertain. Sequencing used PBMCs. This sequence originates from a man younger than 30 in good health and CMV-seropositive. The CDR3 spells CASSSRPSSYNEQFF. The CDR3 DNA reads TGTGCCAGCAGTTCTCGACCGAGCTCCTACAATGAGCAGTTCTTC.